The 23 T cell receptor beta chains below were found in one sample sequenced in a study of CD4+ T cells in melanoma. Sequencing used immunoSEQ multiplex PCR; TCRdb keeps in-frame clones, though not all of them. The table records some 21,000 clones, approximately 80% of them present only once. Sequences were obtained from cells from a culture (not recorded whether cultured in vitro). The receptors shown here come from a human donor with melanoma.

This chain joins TRBV29-1 and TRBJ1-5, with TRBD1 as a possible D gene (6 bases). V gave up 4 bases and J gave up 6 bases, with 19 bases separating them. Germline V lookup: CDR1 SQVTM, CDR2 ANQGSEA. The CDR3 contains 15 residues. The CDR3 nucleotides read TGCAGCGTTGCAAACATTGGGGGCGAAGGTCAGCCCCAGCATTTT. As protein: CSVANIGGEGQPQHF.

V gene TRBV14 combines with J gene TRBJ1-1; D gene uncertain. Germline lookup yields CDR1 SGHDN and CDR2 FVKESK. The CDR3 loop spans 14 amino acids. V was shortened by 3 bases and J by 0 bases, with 8 bases between the two germline ends. The CDR3 reads CASSHPGLNTEAFF. In DNA, the CDR3 is TGTGCCAGCAGCCATCCGGGTTTGAACACTGAAGCTTTCTTT.

The chain combines TRBV15 with TRBJ1-5; 7 bases agree with TRBD1. After removal of 8 bases from V and 0 bases from J, the junction contained 4 bases not matched to a gene. The CDR3 has 14 amino acids. CDR1 and CDR2 (germline): LNHNV, YYDKDF (reference sequence). CDR3 coding DNA: TGTGCCACCGGTGGGACAGTTAGCAATCAGCCCCAGCATTTT. Protein: CATGGTVSNQPQHF.

The V call is TRBV7-8, the J call TRBJ1-1, with D perhaps TRBD1 (5 bases). The V gene's germline CDR1 is SGHVS and CDR2 FQNEAQ. V was trimmed by 2 bases and J by 1 base, leaving 8 bases between them. The CDR3 extends over 14 amino acids. The chain's CDR3 is CASSLQGGNTEAFF. The CDR3 bases are TGTGCCAGCAGCTTACAGGGTGGGAACACTGAAGCTTTCTTT.

The chain recombines TRBV9 with TRBJ2-5, with D perhaps assigned TRBD1 or TRBD2 (6 bases each). The ends were cut back, 4 bases at V and 5 bases at J, with 21 bases in the middle. Germline CDR1 SGDLS, CDR2 YYNGEE. The CDR3 contains 16 residues. The CDR3 loop reads CASSSRGRFMVETQYF. The DNA of the CDR3 is TGTGCCAGCAGCAGTCGGGGGCGTTTCATGGTCGAGACCCAGTACTTC.

This clone is classed as medium-sized. The chain carries TRBV6-5 and TRBJ1-2; D remains unclear. Germline values: CDR1 MNHEY, CDR2 SVGAGI. Between the trimmed V and J ends, which lost 2 bases and 4 bases, there was a span of 14 bases. This CDR3 comprises 15 residues. CDR3 sequence: CASSYGAGGFYGYTF. The CDR3, as DNA: TGTGCCAGCAGTTACGGCGCAGGCGGATTCTATGGCTACACCTTC.

This clone appeared a few times. The chain carries TRBV5-1 and TRBJ1-4; no firm D call. CDR1 is SGHRS and CDR2 is YFSETQ in the germline V gene. CDR3 size: 15 residues. V lost 0 bases to trimming and J lost 0 bases, with 6 bases between them. The DNA of the CDR3 is TGCGCCAGCAGCTTGGGGGTTGCAACTAATGAAAAACTGTTTTTT. This codes for CASSLGVATNEKLFF.

CDR3 coding DNA: TGTGCCAGTAGCCAACCGGGGGCCCCCATGAACACTGAAGCTTTCTTT. It specifies CASSQPGAPMNTEAFF. V gene TRBV19 combines with J gene TRBJ1-1; tentatively, D is TRBD1 (6 bases). The V end lost 6 bases, the J end lost 0 bases, and 17 bases lay between the germline ends. The germline V gene encodes CDR1 LNHDA and CDR2 SQIVND (reference sequence). CDR3 length: 16 residues.

The chain employs TRBV2 and TRBJ2-7, with a tentative D call TRBD1 (6 bases). Germline CDR1 and CDR2: SNHLY and FYNNEI. V lost 3 bases to trimming and J lost 8 bases, with 8 bases between them. CDR3 length: 11 amino acids. CDR3 sequence (DNA): TGTGCCAGCAGTGACTGGGGGCAGCAGTACTTC. It yields the protein CASSDWGQQYF.

The CDR3 bases are TGTGCCAGCAGCTTTGCCACAGGGGCCGTCAGTCTGGAGCAGTACTTC. It encodes CASSFATGAVSLEQYF. The chain recombines TRBV7-2 with TRBJ2-7; 7 nucleotides match TRBD1. Germline lookup yields CDR1 SGHTA and CDR2 FQGNSA. CDR3 length equals 16 residues. Trimming took 3 bases from V and 7 from J; bases not matched to a gene: 15.

The sample holds one count of this clone. The J gene is TRBJ1-2, the V gene TRBV15, with 7 bases aligning to TRBD1. CDR3 size: 16 residues. Germline values: CDR1 LNHNV, CDR2 YYDKDF (reference sequence). V lost 2 bases, J lost 3 bases, and 9 bases stayed unmatched. Written as DNA, the CDR3 is TGTGCCACCAGCAGACCAAGACAGGGTAGGGACTATGGCTACACCTTC. It is translated as CATSRPRQGRDYGYTF.

This chain connects TRBV9 to TRBJ2-1; TRBD2 matches at 9 bases. The V gene end was trimmed by 0 bases and the J gene end by 4 bases; junction bases not matched to a gene: 5. This CDR3 spans 16 amino acids. From germline, CDR1 is SGDLS and CDR2 YYNGEE. The CDR3 coding sequence is TGTGCCAGCAGCGTAGAAGGGCGGGGGGGTTACAATGAGCAGTTCTTC. It is translated as CASSVEGRGGYNEQFF.

The chain has TRBV7-8 and TRBJ1-2, with D possibly TRBD1 on 6 matching bases. The CDR3 runs 14 residues. Trimming removed 0 bases from V and 12 bases from J, with 17 bases in between. Germline lookup yields CDR1 SGHVS and CDR2 FQNEAQ. The CDR3 coding sequence is TGTGCCAGCAGCTTAGCGCCGGGGGGGGCCTGGGACACCTTC. Amino acids: CASSLAPGGAWDTF.

This chain connects TRBV11-2 to TRBJ1-2; 8 nucleotides align to TRBD1. With 4 bases clipped from V and 0 bases from J, the junction kept 13 bases outside the gene matches. Per the germline V gene, CDR1 is SGHAT and CDR2 is FQNNGV. The CDR3 loop spans 18 amino acids. The DNA of the CDR3 is TGTGCCAGCAGCTCTGTCCGGGACAGGACGAGGACTAACTATGGCTACACCTTC. Translated, it gives CASSSVRDRTRTNYGYTF.

This sequence joins TRBV23-1 and TRBJ2-5; the D is unclear. TRBV23-1 is an open reading frame whose function is uncertain. The V end lost 0 bases, the J end lost 5 bases, and 4 bases lay between the germline ends. The CDR3 sequence is 12 residues long. The CDR3: CASSQSPETQYF. For the CDR3, the DNA is TGCGCCAGCAGTCAATCGCCGGAGACCCAGTACTTC.

CDR3 sequence (DNA): TGTGCCAGCTCACCCCGGCTCACGACTTTGGGTTCACCCCTCCACTTT. It is translated as CASSPRLTTLGSPLHF. The rearrangement uses TRBV18 and TRBJ1-6; D uncertain. Germline CDR1 KGHSH, CDR2 LQKENI. The CDR3 is 16 amino acids. The germline V and J ends were trimmed by 3 bases and 9 bases, with 18 bases remaining between them.

This clone showed up just a few times. CDR3 nucleotides: TGTGCCAGCACTGACAGGGGGGCCGGAACTGAAGCTTTCTTT. It is translated as CASTDRGAGTEAFF. The chain has TRBV2 and TRBJ1-1; 9 bases are shared with TRBD1. V lost 7 bases to trimming and J lost 5 bases; unmatched junction nucleotides: 8. In germline, CDR1 is SNHLY, CDR2 FYNNEI. There are 14 residues in the CDR3.

The chain has TRBV7-9 and TRBJ1-4; D might be TRBD1 (5 bases). Germline loops: CDR1 SEHNR, CDR2 FQNEAQ (reference sequence). Trimming left V 1 base short and J 0 bases short, with 12 bases between. The CDR3 has 17 amino acids. DNA for the CDR3: TGTGCCAGCAGCTTAGAAGGGACCCCTACAACTAATGAAAAACTGTTTTTT. This codes for CASSLEGTPTTNEKLFF. Based on the CDR3 plus reference TRBV7-9 and TRBJ1-4, the full variable domain is DTGVSQNPRHKITKRGQNVTFRCDPISEHNRLYWYRQTLGQGPEFLTYFQNEAQLEKSRLLSDRFSAERPKGSFSTLEIQRTEQGDSAMYLCASSLEGTPTTNEKLFFGSGTQLSVL.

The V gene is TRBV11-2, the J gene TRBJ1-1; no firm D call. V was shortened by 3 bases and J by 6 bases, with 14 bases between the two germline ends. The CDR3 extends over 14 amino acids. Germline assignment: CDR1 SGHAT and CDR2 FQNNGV. CDR3 sequence: CASSFHRTQPEAFF. In DNA form, the CDR3 reads TGTGCCAGCAGCTTCCACAGAACCCAGCCTGAAGCTTTCTTT.

This clone was seen once. This sequence joins TRBV5-4 and TRBJ1-1, with D perhaps matching TRBD1 (5 bases). From germline, CDR1 is SGHNT and CDR2 YYREEE (reference sequence). This CDR3 comprises 14 residues. V lost 1 base and J 1 base, leaving 8 bases between the germline ends. The CDR3 DNA is TGTGCCAGCAGCTTGCGGGGCTGGAACACTGAAGCTTTCTTT. Protein product: CASSLRGWNTEAFF.

The CDR3 sequence: CASSPRQDLPLHF. CDR3 nucleotide sequence: TGTGCCAGTAGTCCCCGACAGGATCTCCCCCTCCACTTT. The chain combines TRBV19 with TRBJ1-6; possibly TRBD1 for D (6 bases). V was clipped by 5 bases and J by 13 bases, with 15 bases between them. This CDR3 has 13 residues. Germline loops: CDR1 LNHDA, CDR2 SQIVND (reference sequence).

The chain joins TRBV15 to TRBJ2-3; no clear D gene. With 3 bases removed from V and 1 base from J, the gap between germline ends came to 5 bases. In germline, CDR1 is LNHNV, CDR2 YYDKDF (reference sequence). The CDR3 sequence is 13 residues long. The CDR3 region is CATSSTGTDTQYF. CDR3 bases: TGTGCCACCAGCAGCACCGGCACAGATACGCAGTATTTT.

The V and J genes are TRBV5-1 and TRBJ2-2; the D is unclear. Deletions cut 0 bases from V and 2 bases from J, with 11 bases between. The CDR3 is 16 amino acids. Per the germline V gene, CDR1 is SGHRS and CDR2 is YFSETQ. CDR3 nucleotide sequence: TGCGCCAGCAGCTTGGGTGCAGCAGTAAACACCGGGGAGCTGTTTTTT. Encoded protein: CASSLGAAVNTGELFF.